The 21 T cell receptor beta chains given below trace back to one sample, sequenced in a study of T-cell memory formation after mild COVID-19. MiXCR, applied by TCRdb to the 5' RACE reads, yields one record per CDR3 protein. The table records 85,000 to 130,000 distinct CDR3 sequences, around 10% of them present only once. The sequencing input was PBMCs or a T cell subset sorted from them (not recorded which). The receptor set was obtained from a man between 18 and 29 years old who had mild COVID-19 (a few samples of this study predate the infection). Cell type and time point are not known.

This rearrangement joins TRBV4-3 to TRBJ1-1; tentative D call: TRBD1 (6 bases). CDR3 length equals 15 residues. CDR1 and CDR2 from the germline V gene are LGHNA and YSLEER. Trimming removed 0 bases from V and 4 bases from J, with 12 bases in between. CDR3 sequence: CASSQEGGVSTEAFF. Here the CDR3 DNA reads TGCGCCAGCAGCCAAGAAGGGGGGGTTAGCACTGAAGCTTTCTTT.

This clonotype has more than one count but fewer than ten. The chain links TRBV6-2 or TRBV6-3 to TRBJ1-1; no definite D call. V lost 2 bases, J lost 1 base, and 17 bases lay in between. The V gene's germline CDR1 is MNHEY and CDR2 SVGEGT. The CDR3 runs to 17 residues. Here the CDR3 reads CASSYAPGAGRNTEAFF. As DNA, the CDR3 is TGTGCCAGCAGTTACGCTCCGGGAGCTGGTAGGAACACTGAAGCTTTCTTT.

This clonotype has just a few counts. The chain carries TRBV9 and TRBJ2-3; the match to TRBD2 covers 7 bases. V shed 3 bases and J 2 bases; nucleotides not matched to a gene: 9. The CDR3 spans 16 residues. The V gene's germline CDR1 is SGDLS and CDR2 YYNGEE. CDR3 coding DNA: TGTGCCAGCAGCGGGGGAGGCGGGGGACCCACAGATACGCAGTATTTT. Its protein product is CASSGGGGGPTDTQYF. Complete variable domain (other parts from reference TRBV9 and TRBJ2-3): DSGVTQTPKHLITATGQRVTLRCSPRSGDLSVYWYQQSLDQGLQFLIQYYNGEERAKGNILERFSAQQFPDLHSELNLSSLELGDSALYFCASSGGGGGPTDTQYFGPGTRLTVL.

The chain recombines TRBV6-2 or TRBV6-3 with TRBJ1-5; D may be TRBD1 (5 bases). This CDR3 has 15 residues. V gave up 6 bases and J gave up 0 bases, with 12 bases separating them. Per the germline V gene, CDR1 is MNHEY and CDR2 is SVGEGT. CDR3 in amino acids: CASSPTGNSNQPQHF. The DNA of the CDR3 is TGTGCCAGCAGCCCTACAGGAAATAGCAATCAGCCCCAGCATTTT.

This clonotype has more than one count but fewer than ten. This chain joins TRBV7-2 and TRBJ1-5, with D tentatively TRBD1 (6 bases). Germline V lookup: CDR1 SGHTA, CDR2 FQGNSA. This CDR3 contains 14 residues. V gave up 2 bases and J gave up 5 bases, with 10 bases separating them. CDR3 in amino acids: CASSLRDKDQPQHF. CDR3 sequence (DNA): TGTGCCAGCAGCTTAAGGGACAAGGATCAGCCCCAGCATTTT.

V and J are TRBV27 and TRBJ2-2, with D perhaps assigned TRBD1 or TRBD2 (5 bases each). The germline V gene encodes CDR1 MNHEY and CDR2 SMNVEV (reference sequence). The CDR3 has 13 amino acids. Trimming removed 2 bases from V and 6 bases from J, with 7 bases in between. The CDR3 coding sequence is TGTGCCAGCAGTTTAACGGGGCCCGGGGAGCTGTTTTTT. It translates to CASSLTGPGELFF.

This clonotype was seen more than once but under ten times. V is TRBV5-5 and J is TRBJ1-1; no reliable D call. CDR1 is SGHKS, CDR2 YYEKEE, per germline (reference sequence). V dropped 0 bases and J dropped 1 base, with 7 bases sitting between them. The CDR3 covers 14 residues. The CDR3: CASSLGLKNTEAFF. The CDR3 nucleotides are TGTGCCAGCAGCTTGGGACTTAAGAACACTGAAGCTTTCTTT. The variable domain in full, with the rest retrieved from reference TRBV5-5 and TRBJ1-1, is DAGVTQSPTHLIKTRGQQVTLRCSPISGHKSVSWYQQVLGQGPQFIFQYYEKEERGRGNFPDRFSARQFPNYSSELNVNALLLGDSALYLCASSLGLKNTEAFFGQGTRLTVV.

The chain has TRBV27 and TRBJ2-7; TRBD1 matches at 9 bases. The CDR3 length is 16 residues. Germline assignment: CDR1 MNHEY and CDR2 SMNVEV (reference sequence). The V gene end was trimmed by 3 bases and the J gene end by 0 bases; junction bases not matched to a gene: 6. The chain's CDR3 is CASSLTGTGLSYEQYF. The CDR3, as DNA: TGTGCCAGCAGTTTGACCGGGACAGGGCTCTCCTACGAGCAGTACTTC.

The chain employs TRBV10-3 and TRBJ1-2; 8 bases map to TRBD1. Germline-derived CDR1 and CDR2 are ENHRY and SYGVKD. The J segment lost 5 bases and the V segment lost 3 bases, leaving 11 bases of the junction unmatched. The CDR3 contains 16 residues. Written as DNA, the CDR3 is TGTGCCATCAGTGATGGGGGACAGGACCTTAAATATGGCTACACCTTC. Its translation is CAISDGGQDLKYGYTF.

This clonotype was detected only a few times. As DNA, the CDR3 is TGCAGTGCTAGAGCGATCGGCACATCGCACTATGGCTACACCTTC. It yields the protein CSARAIGTSHYGYTF. The chain carries TRBV20-1 and TRBJ1-2; D is unresolved. V was pared by 1 base and J by 3 bases, with 15 bases between. The germline V gene encodes CDR1 DFQATT and CDR2 SNEGSKA (reference sequence). The CDR3 is made up of 15 amino acids.

This clonotype came up a few times. The chain combines TRBV7-9 with TRBJ1-6; the D gene is possibly TRBD1 (5 bases). This CDR3 comprises 16 residues. The V and J ends lost 4 bases and 0 bases respectively, with 10 bases between them. Germline V gene sequence: CDR1 SEHNR, CDR2 FQNEAQ (reference sequence). Here the CDR3 DNA reads TGTGCCAGCAGCTGGGACCGGAGCTCCTATAATTCACCCCTCCACTTT. It is translated as CASSWDRSSYNSPLHF.

This clonotype was counted at least ten times. The chain employs TRBV3-1 and TRBJ2-4; 13 bases are shared with TRBD2. This CDR3 region has 18 residues. Losses at the gene ends were 5 bases for V and 1 base for J; bases not matched to a gene: 8. Germline CDR1 reads LGHDT; CDR2 reads YNNKEL (reference sequence). CDR3 DNA sequence: TGTGCCAGCAGCGCCCGGACTAGCGGGGGAGGTGCCAAAAACATTCAGTACTTC. This codes for CASSARTSGGGAKNIQYF.

This clonotype appeared a few times. This chain uses TRBV6-4 with TRBJ1-5, with a weak D call TRBD1 (5 bases). In germline, CDR1 is MRHNA, CDR2 SNTAGT. CDR3 length: 15 amino acids. Trimming cost V 4 bases and J 6 bases, with 16 bases left between them. Here the CDR3 DNA reads TGTGCCAGCAGTGCAGGGATGGGCGTTTGTCAGCCCCAGCATTTT. This translates into CASSAGMGVCQPQHF.

This clonotype was picked up many times. The chain uses TRBV27 and TRBJ2-1; 8 bases are shared with TRBD2. This CDR3 is 16 amino acids long. V was clipped by 5 bases and J by 8 bases; unmatched bases: 14. CDR1 MNHEY and CDR2 SMNVEV come from the germline V gene (reference sequence). CDR3 DNA sequence: TGTGCCAGCAGTAAACCCGGGACTAGAAAGATTTATGAGCAGTTCTTC. This encodes CASSKPGTRKIYEQFF.

V gene TRBV20-1 combines with J gene TRBJ2-1; 8 nucleotides match TRBD2. CDR3 length equals 18 residues. CDR1 is DFQATT, CDR2 SNEGSKA, per germline (reference sequence). Trimming removed 2 bases from V and 0 bases from J; junction bases left unmatched: 12. Here the CDR3 reads CSARIRLAGTSSYNEQFF. Here the CDR3 DNA reads TGCAGTGCTAGAATCCGATTAGCGGGGACGAGCTCCTACAATGAGCAGTTCTTC.

This clonotype was counted between two and nine times. The rearrangement uses TRBV7-9 and TRBJ2-7; weak D call: TRBD2 (5 bases). The CDR3 contains 12 residues. The V gene's germline CDR1 is SEHNR and CDR2 FQNEAQ (reference sequence). V lost 6 bases to trimming and J lost 0 bases, with 6 bases between them. The CDR3, as DNA: TGTGCCAGCAGGGGGAGCTCCTACGAGCAGTACTTC. Amino acids: CASRGSSYEQYF.

V usage is TRBV7-9 and J usage is TRBJ2-5, with D perhaps TRBD2 (8 bases). The germline V gene encodes CDR1 SEHNR and CDR2 FQNEAQ (reference sequence). The CDR3 has 18 residues. V lost 3 bases to trimming and J lost 4 bases, with 24 bases between them. The CDR3 nucleotides read TGTGCCAGCAGCTTTGAGGGGGCCCAGCGGGGGACTGGAGAGACCCAGTACTTC. Translating it yields CASSFEGAQRGTGETQYF.

This chain links TRBV27 with TRBJ2-1; 7 bases agree with TRBD1. Per germline, CDR1 MNHEY and CDR2 SMNVEV (reference sequence). V was clipped by 6 bases and J by 1 base; unmatched bases: 6. CDR3 length equals 15 residues. CDR3 DNA sequence: TGTGCCAGCAGACCGCCGGGACAGTCCTACAATGAGCAGTTCTTC. This gives the protein CASRPPGQSYNEQFF.

The chain joins TRBV7-9 to TRBJ2-3; 13 nucleotides line up with TRBD2. The CDR3 length is 20 residues. The V and J ends lost 5 bases and 4 bases, in that order; junction bases with no gene match: 18. The V gene's germline CDR1 is SEHNR and CDR2 FQNEAQ (reference sequence). The CDR3 loop is CASSLLAGTSGDRHPDTQYF. The CDR3 nucleotides are TGTGCCAGCAGCCTGCTTGCCGGGACTAGCGGGGATCGACACCCAGATACGCAGTATTTT.

The chain employs TRBV7-8 and TRBJ2-1, with 8 bases lining up with TRBD1. This CDR3 region has 12 residues. The ends lost 8 bases at V and 9 bases at J; junction bases unmatched: 6. Germline CDR1 SGHVS, CDR2 FQNEAQ. The CDR3 loop is CASGSGGGEQFF. The CDR3 coding sequence is TGTGCCAGCGGATCAGGGGGCGGTGAGCAGTTCTTC.

The J gene is TRBJ2-7, the V gene TRBV12-3 or TRBV12-4; no clear D gene. V lost 3 bases and J 3 bases, leaving 9 bases between the germline ends. The CDR3 length is 13 residues. In nucleotides, the CDR3 is TGTGCCAGCAGTTTCCCGGAAATCTACGAGCAGTACTTC. Protein: CASSFPEIYEQYF.